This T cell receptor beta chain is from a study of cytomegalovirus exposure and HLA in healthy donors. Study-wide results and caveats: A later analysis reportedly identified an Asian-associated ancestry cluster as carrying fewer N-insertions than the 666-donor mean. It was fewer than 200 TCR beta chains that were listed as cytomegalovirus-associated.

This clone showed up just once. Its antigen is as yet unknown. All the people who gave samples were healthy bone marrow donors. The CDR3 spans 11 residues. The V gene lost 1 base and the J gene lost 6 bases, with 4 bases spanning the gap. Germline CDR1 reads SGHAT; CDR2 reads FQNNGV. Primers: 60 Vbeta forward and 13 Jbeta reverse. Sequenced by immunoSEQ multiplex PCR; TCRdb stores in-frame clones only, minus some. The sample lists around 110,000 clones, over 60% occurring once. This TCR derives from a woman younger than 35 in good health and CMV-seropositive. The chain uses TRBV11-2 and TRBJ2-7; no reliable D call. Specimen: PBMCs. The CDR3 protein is CASSLVGEQYF. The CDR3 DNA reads TGTGCCAGCAGCTTAGTCGGCGAGCAGTACTTC.